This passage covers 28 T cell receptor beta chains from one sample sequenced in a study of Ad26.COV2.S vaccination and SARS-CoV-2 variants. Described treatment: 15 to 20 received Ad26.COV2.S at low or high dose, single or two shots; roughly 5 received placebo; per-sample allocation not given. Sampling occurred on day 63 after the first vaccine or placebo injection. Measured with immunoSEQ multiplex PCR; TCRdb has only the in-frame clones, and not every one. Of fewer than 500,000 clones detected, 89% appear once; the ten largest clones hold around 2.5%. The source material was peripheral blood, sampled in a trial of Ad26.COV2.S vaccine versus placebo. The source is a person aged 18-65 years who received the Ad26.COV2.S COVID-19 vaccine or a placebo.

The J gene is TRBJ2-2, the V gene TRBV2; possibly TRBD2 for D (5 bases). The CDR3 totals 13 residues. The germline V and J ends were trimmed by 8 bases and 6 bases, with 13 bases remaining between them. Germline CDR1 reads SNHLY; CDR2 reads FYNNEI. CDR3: CASAPRAPGELFF. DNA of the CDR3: TGTGCCAGCGCGCCGAGGGCCCCCGGGGAGCTGTTTTTT.

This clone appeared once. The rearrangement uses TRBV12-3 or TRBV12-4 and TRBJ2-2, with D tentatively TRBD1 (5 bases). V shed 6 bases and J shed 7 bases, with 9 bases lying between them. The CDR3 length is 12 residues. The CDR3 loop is CASRVQGGELFF. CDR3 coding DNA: TGTGCCAGCAGGGTTCAGGGCGGGGAGCTGTTTTTT.

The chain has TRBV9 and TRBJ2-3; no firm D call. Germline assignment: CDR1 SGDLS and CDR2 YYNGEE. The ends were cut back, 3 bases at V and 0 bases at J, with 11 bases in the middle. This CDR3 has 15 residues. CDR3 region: CASSGLSSSTDTQYF. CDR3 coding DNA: TGTGCCAGCAGCGGACTCTCGTCTAGCACAGATACGCAGTATTTT.

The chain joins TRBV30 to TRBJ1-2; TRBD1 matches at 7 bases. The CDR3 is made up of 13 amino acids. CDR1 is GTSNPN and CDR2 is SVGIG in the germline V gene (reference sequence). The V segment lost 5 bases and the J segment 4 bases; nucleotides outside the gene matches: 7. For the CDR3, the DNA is TGTGCCTGGTCTCCAGGGGGGGGCTATGGCTACACCTTC. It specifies CAWSPGGGYGYTF.

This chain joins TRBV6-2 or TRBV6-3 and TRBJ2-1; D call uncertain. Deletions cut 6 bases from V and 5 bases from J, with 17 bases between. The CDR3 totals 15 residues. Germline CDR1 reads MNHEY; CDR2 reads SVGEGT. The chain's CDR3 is CASSPPRVRDNEQFF. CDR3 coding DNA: TGTGCCAGCAGCCCCCCCCGGGTTCGCGACAATGAGCAGTTCTTC.

CDR3 sequence: CASSPGRTEAFF. As DNA, the CDR3 is TGCGCCAGCAGCCCAGGTCGCACTGAAGCTTTCTTT. V is TRBV5-1 and J is TRBJ1-1; D not certain. Germline-derived CDR1 and CDR2 are SGHRS and YFSETQ. The CDR3 loop spans 12 amino acids. Trimming removed 4 bases from V and 4 bases from J, with 8 bases in between.

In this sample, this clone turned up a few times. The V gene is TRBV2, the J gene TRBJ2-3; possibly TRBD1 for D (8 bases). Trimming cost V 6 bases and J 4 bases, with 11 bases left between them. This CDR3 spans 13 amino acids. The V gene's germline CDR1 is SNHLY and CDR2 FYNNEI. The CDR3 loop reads CASSTGGADTQYF. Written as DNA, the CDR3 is TGTGCCAGCAGCACAGGGGGGGCAGATACGCAGTATTTT. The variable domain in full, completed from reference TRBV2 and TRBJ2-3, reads EPEVTQTPSHQVTQMGQEVILRCVPISNHLYFYWYRQILGQKVEFLVSFYNNEISEKSEIFDDQFSVERPDGSNFTLKIRSTKLEDSAMYFCASSTGGADTQYFGPGTRLTVL.

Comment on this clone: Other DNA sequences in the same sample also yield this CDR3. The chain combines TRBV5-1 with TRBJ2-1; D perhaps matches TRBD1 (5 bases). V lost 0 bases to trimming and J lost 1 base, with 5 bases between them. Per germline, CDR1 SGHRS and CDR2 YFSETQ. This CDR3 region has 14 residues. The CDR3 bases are TGCGCCAGCAGCTTGGGACAGTCCTACAATGAGCAGTTCTTC. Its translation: CASSLGQSYNEQFF.

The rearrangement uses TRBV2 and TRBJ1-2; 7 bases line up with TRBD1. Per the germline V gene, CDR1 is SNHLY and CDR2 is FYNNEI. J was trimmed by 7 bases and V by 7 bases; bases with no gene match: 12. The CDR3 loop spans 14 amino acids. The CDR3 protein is CASNRDSHWVGYTF. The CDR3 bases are TGTGCCAGCAACCGGGACAGCCATTGGGTTGGCTACACCTTC. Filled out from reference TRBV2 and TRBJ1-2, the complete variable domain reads EPEVTQTPSHQVTQMGQEVILRCVPISNHLYFYWYRQILGQKVEFLVSFYNNEISEKSEIFDDQFSVERPDGSNFTLKIRSTKLEDSAMYFCASNRDSHWVGYTFGSGTRLTVV.

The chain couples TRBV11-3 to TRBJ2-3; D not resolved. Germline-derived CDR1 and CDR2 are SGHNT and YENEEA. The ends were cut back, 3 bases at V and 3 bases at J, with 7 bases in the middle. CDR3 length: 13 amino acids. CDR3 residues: CASSLRLTDTQYF. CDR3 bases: TGTGCCAGCAGCTTGAGGCTTACAGATACGCAGTATTTT.

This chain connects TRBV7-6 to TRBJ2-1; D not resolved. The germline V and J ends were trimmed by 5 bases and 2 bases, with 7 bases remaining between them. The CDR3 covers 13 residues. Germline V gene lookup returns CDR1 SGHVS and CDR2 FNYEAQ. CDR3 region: CASSRHPYNEQFF. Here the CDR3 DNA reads TGTGCCAGCAGCCGTCATCCCTACAATGAGCAGTTCTTC.

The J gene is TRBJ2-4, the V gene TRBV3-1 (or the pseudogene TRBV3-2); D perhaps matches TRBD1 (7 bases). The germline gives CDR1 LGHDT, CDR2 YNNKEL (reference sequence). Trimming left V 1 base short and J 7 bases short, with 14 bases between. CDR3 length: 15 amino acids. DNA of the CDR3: TGTGCCAGCAGCCAAGCTTCGGCAGGGGGGAACATTCAGTACTTC. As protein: CASSQASAGGNIQYF.

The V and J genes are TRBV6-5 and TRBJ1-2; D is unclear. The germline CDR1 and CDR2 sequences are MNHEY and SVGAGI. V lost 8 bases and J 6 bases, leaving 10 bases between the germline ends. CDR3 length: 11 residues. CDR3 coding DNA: TGTGCCAGCCCCGCAGGACATGGCTACACCTTC. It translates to CASPAGHGYTF.

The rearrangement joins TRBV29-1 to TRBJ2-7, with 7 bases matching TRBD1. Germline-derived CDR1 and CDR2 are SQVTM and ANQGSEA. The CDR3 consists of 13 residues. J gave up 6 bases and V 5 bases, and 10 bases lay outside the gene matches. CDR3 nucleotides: TGCAGCGTTCGAGGGGGCAGGGCAACCGAGCAGTACTTC. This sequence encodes CSVRGGRATEQYF.

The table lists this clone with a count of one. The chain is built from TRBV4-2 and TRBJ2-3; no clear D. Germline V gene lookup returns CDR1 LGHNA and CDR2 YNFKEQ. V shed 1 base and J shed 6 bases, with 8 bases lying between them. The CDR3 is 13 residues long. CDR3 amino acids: CASSQAPVDTQYF. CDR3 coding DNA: TGTGCCAGCAGCCAAGCTCCCGTGGATACGCAGTATTTT.

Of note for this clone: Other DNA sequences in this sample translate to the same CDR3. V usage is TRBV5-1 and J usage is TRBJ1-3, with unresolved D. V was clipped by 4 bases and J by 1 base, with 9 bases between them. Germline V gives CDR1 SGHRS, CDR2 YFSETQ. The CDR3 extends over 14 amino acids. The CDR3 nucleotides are TGCGCCAGCAGCCTGGACTTATCTGGAAACACCATATATTTT. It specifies CASSLDLSGNTIYF.

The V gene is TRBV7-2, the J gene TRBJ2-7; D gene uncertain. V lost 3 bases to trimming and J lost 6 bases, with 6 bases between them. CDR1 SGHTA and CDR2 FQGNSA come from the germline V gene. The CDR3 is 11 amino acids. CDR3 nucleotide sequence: TGTGCCAGCAGCTTGTTTGGCGAGCAGTACTTC. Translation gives CASSLFGEQYF.

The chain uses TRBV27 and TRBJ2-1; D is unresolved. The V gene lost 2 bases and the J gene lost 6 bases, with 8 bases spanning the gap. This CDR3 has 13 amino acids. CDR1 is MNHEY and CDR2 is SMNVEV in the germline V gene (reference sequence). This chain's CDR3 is CASSLMLGNEQFF. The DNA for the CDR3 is TGTGCCAGCAGTTTAATGTTGGGCAATGAGCAGTTCTTC.

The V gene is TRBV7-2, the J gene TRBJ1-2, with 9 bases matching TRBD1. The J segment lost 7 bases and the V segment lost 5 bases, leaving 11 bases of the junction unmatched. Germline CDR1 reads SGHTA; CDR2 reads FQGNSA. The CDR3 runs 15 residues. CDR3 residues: CASSEQGAKLFGYTF. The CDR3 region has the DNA TGTGCCAGCAGCGAACAGGGGGCGAAGCTATTTGGCTACACCTTC.

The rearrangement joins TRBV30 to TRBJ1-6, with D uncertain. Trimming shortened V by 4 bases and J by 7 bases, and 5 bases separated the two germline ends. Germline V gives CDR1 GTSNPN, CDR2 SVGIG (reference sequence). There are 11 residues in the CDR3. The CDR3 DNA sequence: TGTGCCTGGAACCGAAATTCACCCCTCCACTTT. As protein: CAWNRNSPLHF. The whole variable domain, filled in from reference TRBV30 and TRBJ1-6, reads SQTIHQWPATLVQPVGSPLSLECTVEGTSNPNLYWYRQAAGRGLQLLFYSVGIGQISSEVPQNLSASRPQDRQFILSSKKLLLSDSGFYLCAWNRNSPLHFGNGTRLTVT.

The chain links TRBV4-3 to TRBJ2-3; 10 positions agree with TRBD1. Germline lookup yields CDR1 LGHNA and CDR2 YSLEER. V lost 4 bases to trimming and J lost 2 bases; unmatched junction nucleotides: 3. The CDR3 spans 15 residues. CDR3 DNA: TGCGCCAGCAGCCCGGGACAGGGGTTCACAGATACGCAGTATTTT. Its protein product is CASSPGQGFTDTQYF.

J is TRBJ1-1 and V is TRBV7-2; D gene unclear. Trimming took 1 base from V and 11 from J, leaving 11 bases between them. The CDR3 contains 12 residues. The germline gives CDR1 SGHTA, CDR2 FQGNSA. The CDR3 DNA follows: TGTGCCAGCAGCTTAGTCTCGGGGATGGCTTTCTTT. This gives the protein CASSLVSGMAFF.

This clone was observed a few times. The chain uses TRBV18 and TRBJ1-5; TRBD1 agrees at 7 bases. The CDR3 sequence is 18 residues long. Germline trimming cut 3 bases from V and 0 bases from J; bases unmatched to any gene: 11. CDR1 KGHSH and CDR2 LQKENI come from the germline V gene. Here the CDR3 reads CASSPRLIQGDSNQPQHF. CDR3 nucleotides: TGTGCCAGCTCACCGAGGCTGATCCAGGGGGATAGCAATCAGCCCCAGCATTTT. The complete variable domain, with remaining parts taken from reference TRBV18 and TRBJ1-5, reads NAGVMQNPRHLVRRRGQEARLRCSPMKGHSHVYWYRQLPEEGLKFMVYLQKENIIDESGMPKERFSAEFPKEGPSILRIQQVVRGDSAAYFCASSPRLIQGDSNQPQHFGDGTRLSIL.

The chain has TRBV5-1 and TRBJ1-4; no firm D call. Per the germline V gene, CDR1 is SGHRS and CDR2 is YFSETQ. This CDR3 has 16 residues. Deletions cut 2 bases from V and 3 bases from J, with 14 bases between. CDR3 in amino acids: CASSLDPEVANEKLFF. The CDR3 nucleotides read TGCGCCAGCAGCTTAGACCCTGAGGTAGCTAATGAAAAACTGTTTTTT.

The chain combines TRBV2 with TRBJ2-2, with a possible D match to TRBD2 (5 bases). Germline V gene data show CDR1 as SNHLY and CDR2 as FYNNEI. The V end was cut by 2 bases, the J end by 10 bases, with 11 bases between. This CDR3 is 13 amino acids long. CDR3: CASSETPGEELFF. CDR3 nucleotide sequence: TGTGCCAGCAGTGAAACACCCGGGGAGGAGCTGTTTTTT.

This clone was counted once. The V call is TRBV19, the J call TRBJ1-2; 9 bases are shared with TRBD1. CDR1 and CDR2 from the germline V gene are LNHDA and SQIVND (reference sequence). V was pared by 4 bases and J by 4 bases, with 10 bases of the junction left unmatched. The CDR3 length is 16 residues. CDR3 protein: CASSKTRQGVGYGYTF. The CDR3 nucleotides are TGTGCCAGTAGTAAGACGAGACAGGGGGTCGGCTATGGCTACACCTTC.

The CDR3: CASGDRVNYGYTF. The CDR3 DNA reads TGTGCCAGCGGGGACAGGGTGAACTATGGCTACACCTTC. The V gene is TRBV12-3 or TRBV12-4, the J gene TRBJ1-2, with TRBD1 identical over 9 bases. The CDR3 contains 13 residues. V trimming: 8 bases; J trimming: 2 bases; junction bases outside the gene matches: 3.

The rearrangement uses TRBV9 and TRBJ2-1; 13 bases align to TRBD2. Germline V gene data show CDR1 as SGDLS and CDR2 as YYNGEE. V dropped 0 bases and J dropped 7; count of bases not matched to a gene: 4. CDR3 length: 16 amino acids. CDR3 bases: TGTGCCAGCAGCGTAGAACTAGCGGGGGGGCGGAATGAGCAGTTCTTC. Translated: CASSVELAGGRNEQFF.